A selection of T cell receptor beta chains follows, all from one sample in a study of neurological immune-mediated disorders. Via MiXCR, TCRdb re-called the 5' RACE reads, giving one row per CDR3 protein. The repertoire has more than 15,000 distinct CDR3 sequences, roughly 15% of them found once; the top ten carry approximately 13%. Source material: PBMCs. The receptors come from a man aged 60 to 75 with HTLV-1-associated myelopathy (HAM/TSP). Each CDR3 is given with its conserved first and last residue. Each record gives: V gene, J gene, CDR3 protein.

V: TRBV7-8; J: TRBJ1-5; CDR3: CASTRSEEGARQPQHF
V: TRBV24-1; J: TRBJ1-1; CDR3: CATSELRGEDREPGTEAFF
V: TRBV12-5; J: TRBJ2-7; CDR3: CASGSTRDRGYEQYF
V: TRBV10-3; J: TRBJ1-2; CDR3: CAISDRGDYGYTF
V: TRBV5-1; J: TRBJ2-3; CDR3: CASTNTDTQYF
V: TRBV7-9; J: TRBJ2-7; CDR3: CASSLTGPPYEQYF
V: TRBV29-1; J: TRBJ1-3; CDR3: CSVLTGTNSGNTIYF
V: TRBV29-1; J: TRBJ2-1; CDR3: CSVRSRGEQFF
V: TRBV7-3; J: TRBJ2-7; CDR3: CASSSGTGSSYEQYF
V: TRBV6-6; J: TRBJ2-7; CDR3: CASSHRGSSYEQYF
V: TRBV18; J: TRBJ1-3; CDR3: CASSPLPGPGNTIYF
V: TRBV11-2; J: TRBJ2-7; CDR3: CASSLIGQNEQYF
V: TRBV2; J: TRBJ2-2; CDR3: CASSDTGARGTGELFF
V: TRBV10-3; J: TRBJ2-7; CDR3: CAISDPPGVAYEQYF
V: TRBV5-1; J: TRBJ2-7; CDR3: CASSLDPGGSYEQYF
V: TRBV7-3; J: TRBJ2-1; CDR3: CASSGSGTHNEQFF
V: TRBV29-1; J: TRBJ1-2; CDR3: CSVEMYSAYGYTF
V: TRBV7-2; J: TRBJ2-2; CDR3: CASSPRNGGELFF
V: TRBV12-3/TRBV12-4; J: TRBJ1-1; CDR3: CASRHPLAGQGLNTEAFF
V: TRBV20-1; J: TRBJ1-1; CDR3: CSAVLNTEAFF
V: TRBV7-6; J: TRBJ2-7; CDR3: CASSLRQGGTYEQYF
V: TRBV7-9; J: TRBJ2-2; CDR3: CASLLDRSNGELFF
V: TRBV29-1; J: TRBJ1-2; CDR3: CSVEVVGSGYTF
V: TRBV5-5; J: TRBJ2-5; CDR3: CASSLAETQYF
V: TRBV5-1; J: TRBJ2-5; CDR3: CASSWTGGRTETQYF
V: TRBV4-1; J: TRBJ1-1; CDR3: CASSQWTGGRTYAFF
V: TRBV24-1; J: TRBJ1-6; CDR3: CAPRDSTPLHF
V: TRBV12-3/TRBV12-4; J: TRBJ2-1; CDR3: CASSFSGNEQFF
V: TRBV12-3/TRBV12-4; J: TRBJ2-7; CDR3: CASSFTSYEQYF
V: TRBV2; J: TRBJ1-3; CDR3: CASSEILGNTIYF
V: TRBV7-2; J: TRBJ2-2; CDR3: CASRRTVNTGELFF
V: TRBV12-3/TRBV12-4; J: TRBJ1-1; CDR3: CASSLAPGQGGTEAFF
V: TRBV7-2; J: TRBJ2-1; CDR3: CASSPIHEQFF
V: TRBV7-9; J: TRBJ2-7; CDR3: CASSLGRTASSYEQYF
V: TRBV7-2; J: TRBJ2-3; CDR3: CASSKDRAGVTDTQYF
V: TRBV20-1; J: TRBJ2-7; CDR3: CSARGGKQDEQYF
V: TRBV9; J: TRBJ1-2; CDR3: CASSPRSTRGHGYTF